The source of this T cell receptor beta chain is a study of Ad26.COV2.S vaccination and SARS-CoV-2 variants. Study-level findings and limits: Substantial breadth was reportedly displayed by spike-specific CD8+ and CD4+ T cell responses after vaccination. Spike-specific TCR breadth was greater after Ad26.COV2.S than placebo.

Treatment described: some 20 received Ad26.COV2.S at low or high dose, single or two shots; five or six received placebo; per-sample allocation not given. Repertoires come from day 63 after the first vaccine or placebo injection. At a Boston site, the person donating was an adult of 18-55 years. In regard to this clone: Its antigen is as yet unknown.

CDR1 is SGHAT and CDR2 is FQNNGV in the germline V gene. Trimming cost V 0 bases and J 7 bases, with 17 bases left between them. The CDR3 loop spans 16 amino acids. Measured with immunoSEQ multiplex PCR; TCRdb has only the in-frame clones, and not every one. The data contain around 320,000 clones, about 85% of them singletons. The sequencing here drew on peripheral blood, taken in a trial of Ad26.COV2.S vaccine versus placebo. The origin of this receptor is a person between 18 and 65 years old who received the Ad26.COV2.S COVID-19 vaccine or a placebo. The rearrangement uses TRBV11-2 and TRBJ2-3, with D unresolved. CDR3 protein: CASSLDPTLFRNTQYF. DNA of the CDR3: TGTGCCAGCAGCTTAGATCCCACCCTGTTTAGAAATACGCAGTATTTT.